Listed here are 17 T cell receptor beta chains from one sample, sequenced in a study of cytomegalovirus exposure and HLA in healthy donors. The PCR made use of 60 Vbeta and 13 Jbeta primers. The assay was immunoSEQ multiplex PCR, and TCRdb's table has in-frame clones only and misses some. The table lists about 43,000 clones, 64% of them singletons, with 8.7% in the top ten. The sample was PBMCs. The receptors were gathered from a human donor in good health.

Only one count was recorded for this clone. The chain combines TRBV30 with TRBJ1-5; 9 nucleotides match TRBD1. Germline assignment: CDR1 GTSNPN and CDR2 SVGIG (reference sequence). The CDR3 consists of 14 residues. The ends lost 2 bases at V and 5 bases at J; junction bases unmatched: 4. CDR3 coding DNA: TGTGCCTGGAGTACGACAGGGGGACATCAGCCCCAGCATTTT. The encoded protein is CAWSTTGGHQPQHF.

This clone has a handful of counts. The chain combines TRBV6-1 with TRBJ1-6; tentatively, D is TRBD1 (6 bases). V was cut by 2 bases and J by 7 bases, with 9 bases left in between. CDR1 and CDR2 (germline): MNHNS, SASEGT. This CDR3 is built from 14 residues. The CDR3 coding sequence is TGTGCCAGCAGTGAATGGCAGGGGAATTCACCCCTCCACTTT. Translated, it gives CASSEWQGNSPLHF.

In nucleotides, the CDR3 is TGTGCCAGCAGACTGACCGGGACAGGGATCTACGAGCAGTACTTC. This gives the protein CASRLTGTGIYEQYF. This chain connects TRBV27 to TRBJ2-7; 9 bases align to TRBD1. The germline V gene encodes CDR1 MNHEY and CDR2 SMNVEV (reference sequence). The ends lost 6 bases at V and 3 bases at J; junction bases unmatched: 9. The CDR3 length is 15 residues.

The CDR3 DNA reads TGTGCCAGCAGCTCCTACAGGGGTGGCAATCAGCCCCAGCATTTT. Translating gives CASSSYRGGNQPQHF. The chain uses TRBV7-9 and TRBJ1-5; 7 nucleotides align to TRBD1. The V gene's germline CDR1 is SEHNR and CDR2 FQNEAQ (reference sequence). The length of the CDR3 is 15 residues. The V gene end was trimmed by 4 bases and the J gene end by 2 bases; junction bases not matched to a gene: 5. The variable domain in full, with the rest retrieved from reference TRBV7-9 and TRBJ1-5, is DTGVSQNPRHKITKRGQNVTFRCDPISEHNRLYWYRQTLGQGPEFLTYFQNEAQLEKSRLLSDRFSAERPKGSFSTLEIQRTEQGDSAMYLCASSSYRGGNQPQHFGDGTRLSIL.

The V and J genes are TRBV30 and TRBJ1-1; D is ambiguous. V gave up 4 bases and J gave up 0 bases, with 3 bases separating them. The CDR3 has 11 residues. Per germline, CDR1 GTSNPN and CDR2 SVGIG (reference sequence). This CDR3 reads CAWILNTEAFF. The CDR3 nucleotides read TGTGCCTGGATATTGAACACTGAAGCTTTCTTT.

CDR3 region: CAWATGTGIQETQYF. DNA of the CDR3: TGTGCCTGGGCAACCGGGACAGGTATCCAAGAGACCCAGTACTTC. The rearrangement joins TRBV30 to TRBJ2-5; 8 bases align to TRBD1. The CDR3 has 15 residues. The junction had 9 bases not matched to a gene; V was cut back by 5 bases and J by 1 base. Germline V gene data show CDR1 as GTSNPN and CDR2 as SVGIG (reference sequence).

The chain carries TRBV9 and TRBJ1-2; 8 bases are a match to TRBD1. CDR3 length equals 15 residues. From germline, CDR1 is SGDLS and CDR2 YYNGEE. Trimming cost V 0 bases and J 4 bases; bases outside gene matches: 5. This chain's CDR3 is CASSVDSGGAYGYTF. In DNA form, the CDR3 reads TGTGCCAGCAGCGTAGATTCAGGGGGCGCCTATGGCTACACCTTC.

In this sample, this clone turned up a few times. The genes are TRBV7-6 and TRBJ2-7; 7 bases are a match to TRBD2. J was trimmed by 0 bases and V by 2 bases; bases with no gene match: 1. Per germline, CDR1 SGHVS and CDR2 FNYEAQ. The CDR3 runs 14 residues. The CDR3 sequence: CASSLREDSYEQYF. The CDR3 region has the DNA TGTGCCAGCAGCTTACGGGAGGACTCCTACGAGCAGTACTTC.

The J gene is TRBJ1-5, the V gene TRBV10-3; perhaps TRBD1 as D (6 bases). This CDR3 spans 15 amino acids. V dropped 1 base and J dropped 4 bases, with 11 bases sitting between them. CDR1 ENHRY and CDR2 SYGVKD come from the germline V gene. The CDR3 loop is CAISELQGGNQPQHF. The CDR3 DNA is TGTGCCATCAGTGAGTTACAGGGCGGAAATCAGCCCCAGCATTTT.

V gene TRBV7-9 combines with J gene TRBJ1-4; 8 nucleotides match TRBD1. CDR1 is SEHNR, CDR2 FQNEAQ, per germline (reference sequence). Trimming removed 5 bases from V and 4 bases from J; junction bases left unmatched: 3. CDR3 length equals 14 residues. CDR3 in amino acids: CASSPGGGNEKLFF. CDR3 sequence (DNA): TGTGCCAGCAGCCCAGGGGGCGGTAATGAAAAACTGTTTTTT.

The chain links TRBV4-3 to TRBJ2-6; D is possibly TRBD1 (6 bases). CDR3 length equals 18 residues. V gave up 3 bases and J gave up 0 bases, with 15 bases separating them. Germline lookup yields CDR1 LGHNA and CDR2 YSLEER. The CDR3 here is CASSQRTASSSGANVLTF. In nucleotides, the CDR3 is TGCGCCAGCAGCCAGCGGACAGCCTCCAGCTCTGGGGCCAACGTCCTGACTTTC.

The rearrangement joins TRBV5-4 to TRBJ2-5, with D maybe TRBD1 (5 bases). Trimming took off 1 base at V and 1 base at J, with 8 bases between the two ends. Germline CDR1 SGHNT, CDR2 YYREEE (reference sequence). This CDR3 contains 14 residues. The CDR3 loop is CASSLRQSQETQYF. The CDR3 nucleotides are TGTGCCAGCAGCTTGCGACAGTCCCAAGAGACCCAGTACTTC.

This chain links TRBV5-6 with TRBJ1-6; D gene unclear. Trimming left V 2 bases short and J 7 bases short, with 10 bases between. In germline, CDR1 is SGHDT, CDR2 YYEEEE. The CDR3 has 14 amino acids. CDR3 coding DNA: TGTGCCAGCAGCTTTTGGCAGGCAAATTCACCCCTCCACTTT. It yields the protein CASSFWQANSPLHF. The whole variable domain, remainder taken from reference TRBV5-6 and TRBJ1-6, is DAGVTQSPTHLIKTRGQQVTLRCSPKSGHDTVSWYQQALGQGPQFIFQYYEEEERQRGNFPDRFSGHQFPNYSSELNVNALLLGDSALYLCASSFWQANSPLHFGNGTRLTVT.

This chain links TRBV28 with TRBJ1-1; weak D call: TRBD1 (5 bases). The CDR3 totals 13 residues. Trimming shortened V by 3 bases and J by 5 bases, and 10 bases separated the two germline ends. Per germline, CDR1 MDHEN and CDR2 SYDVKM. The DNA of the CDR3 is TGTGCCAGCAGTTTCCCCTCAGGGACTGAAGCTTTCTTT. This translates into CASSFPSGTEAFF.

This clone was detected once. The V and J genes are TRBV10-1 and TRBJ1-2, with 7 bases aligning to TRBD1. The CDR3 loop spans 13 amino acids. CDR1 is WNHNN, CDR2 SYGVQD, per germline (reference sequence). Losses at the gene ends were 0 bases for V and 7 bases for J; bases not matched to a gene: 2. CDR3 sequence (DNA): TGCGCCAGCAGTGAGTCGAGGGGGCCTGGCTACACCTTC. Translated: CASSESRGPGYTF.

The CDR3 DNA is TGTGCCAGCAGTCGGGCCGGGACAGGGGACTACGAGCAGTACTTC. Protein product: CASSRAGTGDYEQYF. J is TRBJ2-7 and V is TRBV27; 10 bases are shared with TRBD1. The trim removed 5 bases at V and 3 bases at J, leaving 7 bases unmatched. The CDR3 consists of 15 residues. Germline V lookup: CDR1 MNHEY, CDR2 SMNVEV (reference sequence).

The chain uses TRBV27 and TRBJ2-7, with TRBD1 as a possible D gene (5 bases). The CDR3 extends over 14 amino acids. Germline V gene data show CDR1 as MNHEY and CDR2 as SMNVEV (reference sequence). V lost 2 bases to trimming and J lost 2 bases, with 10 bases between them. The DNA for the CDR3 is TGTGCCAGCAGTTTACAACAGGTCCCCTACGAGCAGTACTTC. Translating it yields CASSLQQVPYEQYF.